The rows below give T cell receptor beta chains drawn from one sample of a study of identical twins. TCRdb reprocessed the 5' RACE reads with MiXCR, giving one entry per CDR3 protein. The data show hundreds of thousands of distinct CDR3 sequences, approximately 8.3% seen once. These same data were also listed under a study on yellow fever vaccine responses in identical twins.

The sequenced material came from memory (CD45RO+) T cells sorted from blood. The source of these receptors is a woman aged 18-29 years in good health. CDR3s leave out the opening cysteine and the closing phenylalanine or tryptophan. The size entry is marked missing in some rows and otherwise reads once, few, many or a size class.

V gene: TRBV5-4; clone size: few; CDR3 protein: ASSLTPPDEKLF
V gene: TRBV20-1; clone size: few; CDR3 protein: SADERDRSTDTQY
V gene: TRBV7-2; clone size: .; CDR3 protein: ASSPGVIEQY
V gene: TRBV5-8; clone size: .; CDR3 protein: ASSPRAGRETQY
V gene: TRBV11-1; clone size: .; CDR3 protein: ASSLIYRGGVGETQY
V gene: TRBV29-1; clone size: many; CDR3 protein: SVAGGEETQY
V gene: TRBV5-1; clone size: many; CDR3 protein: ASSLGLAGGQNEQF
V gene: TRBV14; clone size: .; CDR3 protein: ASSQGRPRDEKLF
V gene: TRBV9; clone size: many; CDR3 protein: ASSSRSVEITEAF
V gene: TRBV20-1; clone size: few; CDR3 protein: SGLGVDYEQY
V gene: TRBV18; clone size: few; CDR3 protein: ASSQVQPANEQF
V gene: TRBV6-1; clone size: .; CDR3 protein: ASRVLAAGELF
V gene: TRBV6-1; clone size: few; CDR3 protein: ASSPAGQANEKLF
V gene: TRBV7-9; clone size: many; CDR3 protein: ASSPTPWGEGEQF
V gene: TRBV5-5; clone size: .; CDR3 protein: ASSYTGRRGTGELF
V gene: TRBV21-1; clone size: .; CDR3 protein: ASSKVCNNTDTQY
V gene: TRBV7-3; clone size: few; CDR3 protein: ASSLTDSLDTQY
V gene: TRBV28; clone size: many; CDR3 protein: ASSRTRGSYEQY
V gene: TRBV7-2; clone size: .; CDR3 protein: ASSFLNIRTSTDTQY
V gene: TRBV5-1; clone size: few; CDR3 protein: ASSLAVGMNTEAF
V gene: TRBV12-3/TRBV12-4; clone size: .; CDR3 protein: ASSPGQGAKNIQY
V gene: TRBV12-3/TRBV12-4; clone size: few; CDR3 protein: ASSRATNNQPQH
V gene: TRBV20-1; clone size: few; CDR3 protein: SASDSRETQY
V gene: TRBV29-1; clone size: many; CDR3 protein: SVDWVPRSPDTQY
V gene: TRBV11-3; clone size: many; CDR3 protein: ASSLQGGTGELF
V gene: TRBV3-1; clone size: few; CDR3 protein: ASSHTKREWADTQY
V gene: TRBV7-2; clone size: many; CDR3 protein: ASSLTGTGASDTQY
V gene: TRBV10-3; clone size: many; CDR3 protein: AISESMRRRQF
V gene: TRBV20-1; clone size: few; CDR3 protein: SARAPTGAGPNTGELF
V gene: TRBV20-1; clone size: many; CDR3 protein: SAMGNTEAF
V gene: TRBV6-4; clone size: few; CDR3 protein: ASTPYEQY
V gene: TRBV7-2; clone size: few; CDR3 protein: ASSLVELGNTEAF
V gene: TRBV29-1; clone size: many; CDR3 protein: SVVRSPPGRRRDTQY
V gene: TRBV28; clone size: few; CDR3 protein: ASSVGQGVQETQY
V gene: TRBV28; clone size: few; CDR3 protein: ASSLAITYEQY
V gene: TRBV9; clone size: few; CDR3 protein: ASSVGSSRVNTDTQY
V gene: TRBV5-1; clone size: many; CDR3 protein: ASSFGLIQETQY
V gene: TRBV11-2; clone size: few; CDR3 protein: ASSLASGGRTYEQY
V gene: TRBV2; clone size: .; CDR3 protein: ASSDGLVGETQY
V gene: TRBV2; clone size: many; CDR3 protein: ASRPQITDTQY
V gene: TRBV20-1; clone size: .; CDR3 protein: SARDPKREGDEQF
V gene: TRBV7-8; clone size: .; CDR3 protein: ASSPDGSDTQY
V gene: TRBV7-8; clone size: few; CDR3 protein: ASTKLGVYNEQF
V gene: TRBV15; clone size: many; CDR3 protein: ATSSQTSGRAYDTQY
V gene: TRBV4-2; clone size: .; CDR3 protein: ASSQGMGLSYEQY
V gene: TRBV7-2; clone size: .; CDR3 protein: ASSPGAPAKNIQY
V gene: TRBV4-1; clone size: .; CDR3 protein: ASSPVLSDRGYEQY
V gene: TRBV27; clone size: .; CDR3 protein: ASSPGGGPNYGYT
V gene: TRBV28; clone size: .; CDR3 protein: ASSGIGPYEQY
V gene: TRBV5-1; clone size: many; CDR3 protein: ASSPPGQGAREQY